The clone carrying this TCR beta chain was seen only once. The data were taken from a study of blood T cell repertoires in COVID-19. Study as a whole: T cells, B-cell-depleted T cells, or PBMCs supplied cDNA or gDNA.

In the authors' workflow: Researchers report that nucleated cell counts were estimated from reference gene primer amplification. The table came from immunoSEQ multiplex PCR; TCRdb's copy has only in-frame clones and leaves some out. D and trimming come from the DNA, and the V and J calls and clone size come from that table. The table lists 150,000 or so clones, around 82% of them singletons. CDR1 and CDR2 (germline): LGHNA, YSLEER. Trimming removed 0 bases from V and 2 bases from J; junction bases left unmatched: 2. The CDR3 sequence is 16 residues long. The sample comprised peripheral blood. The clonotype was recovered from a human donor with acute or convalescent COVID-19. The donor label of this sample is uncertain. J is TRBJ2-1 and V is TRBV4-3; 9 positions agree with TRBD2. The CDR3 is CASSQDLAGPYNEQFF. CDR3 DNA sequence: TGCGCCAGCAGCCAAGATCTAGCGGGACCCTACAATGAGCAGTTCTTC.